The 16 T cell receptor beta chains reported below all come from one sample, sequenced in a study of T cell responses to AZD1222 COVID-19 vaccine. Measured with immunoSEQ multiplex PCR; TCRdb has only the in-frame clones, and not every one. The sample includes 35,000 to 50,000 clones, around four fifths of them seen just once. Sequences were derived from peripheral blood, sampled 28 days after the second dose of the MenACWY control vaccine. The receptors derive from an adult who received the MenACWY meningococcal vaccine as a control.

This rearrangement joins TRBV6-2 or TRBV6-3 to TRBJ1-1; possible D gene TRBD1, 6 bases. CDR1 is MNHEY, CDR2 SVGEGT, per germline. This CDR3 is built from 15 residues. V was shortened by 2 bases and J by 0 bases, with 10 bases between the two germline ends. CDR3: CASSYGQTLNTEAFF. CDR3 nucleotides: TGTGCCAGCAGTTACGGACAGACGTTGAACACTGAAGCTTTCTTT.

DNA of the CDR3: TGTGCCAGTAACCCTAGCTGGGCGACTGGTCAGCATTTT. It is translated as CASNPSWATGQHF. The gene calls are TRBV19 and TRBJ1-5; D is undetermined. The germline CDR1 and CDR2 sequences are LNHDA and SQIVND (reference sequence). The CDR3 is made up of 13 amino acids. The germline V and J ends were trimmed by 7 bases and 13 bases, with 20 bases remaining between them. Full variable domain (rest looked up from reference TRBV19 and TRBJ1-5): DGGITQSPKYLFRKEGQNVTLSCEQNLNHDAMYWYRQDPGQGLRLIYYSQIVNDFQKGDIAEGYSVSREKKESFPLTVTSAQKNPTAFYLCASNPSWATGQHFGDGTRLSIL.

The V and J genes are TRBV25-1 and TRBJ2-5; maybe TRBD2 (6 bases). The CDR3 length is 14 residues. The germline V gene has CDR1 MGHDK and CDR2 SYGVNS. V shed 4 bases and J shed 3 bases, with 12 bases lying between them. CDR3 residues: CASSAPGVKETQYF. CDR3 coding DNA: TGTGCCAGCAGTGCCCCGGGAGTCAAAGAGACCCAGTACTTC.

This chain connects TRBV3-1 (or the pseudogene TRBV3-2) to TRBJ2-2; 8 nucleotides agree with TRBD2. V trimming: 8 bases; J trimming: 8 bases; junction bases outside the gene matches: 13. The germline V gene encodes CDR1 LGHDT and CDR2 YNNKEL (reference sequence). The CDR3 runs 15 residues. The CDR3 DNA reads as TGTGCCAGCCGCCCCCGGGGGGGGGCGGGGGGGGAGCTGTTTTTT. This encodes CASRPRGGAGGELFF.

The CDR3 loop reads CASSLRVPGELFF. The CDR3 bases are TGTGCCAGCAGCTTAAGGGTCCCCGGGGAGCTGTTTTTT. The chain combines TRBV7-8 with TRBJ2-2; D not certain. The V gene's germline CDR1 is SGHVS and CDR2 FQNEAQ. The length of the CDR3 is 13 residues. V was cut by 2 bases and J by 6 bases, with 7 bases left in between.

The chain combines TRBV6-1 with TRBJ2-3; 7 nucleotides align to TRBD2. V was pared by 2 bases and J by 6 bases, with 2 bases of the junction left unmatched. CDR1 MNHNS and CDR2 SASEGT come from the germline V gene. The CDR3 consists of 13 residues. CDR3 coding DNA: TGTGCCAGCAGTGAAATGGGAGGGGATACGCAGTATTTT. This codes for CASSEMGGDTQYF.

This clone was found once. This rearrangement joins TRBV30 to TRBJ1-2; D is unclear. CDR1 GTSNPN and CDR2 SVGIG come from the germline V gene (reference sequence). V dropped 0 bases and J dropped 5 bases, with 7 bases sitting between them. The CDR3 sequence is 12 residues long. This CDR3 reads CAWSVYEYGYTF. DNA of the CDR3: TGTGCCTGGAGTGTATACGAGTATGGCTACACCTTC.

The gene calls are TRBV10-1 and TRBJ2-7; D is tentatively TRBD1 or TRBD2 (5 bases each). CDR1 WNHNN and CDR2 SYGVQD come from the germline V gene (reference sequence). Trimming stripped 3 bases from V and 6 bases from J, with 15 bases between. The CDR3 sequence is 14 residues long. The CDR3 here is CASSESLEGSEQYV. For the CDR3, the DNA is TGCGCCAGCAGTGAATCACTAGAGGGGAGCGAGCAGTACGTC.

This chain joins TRBV27 and TRBJ2-5; perhaps TRBD1 as D (5 bases). V lost 5 bases and J lost 2, with 9 bases in between. The CDR3 contains 13 residues. Looked up from germline, CDR1 is MNHEY and CDR2 is SMNVEV (reference sequence). CDR3 DNA: TGTGCCAGCAGTCGACAGTTACAAGAGACCCAGTACTTC. Amino acid sequence: CASSRQLQETQYF.

J is TRBJ2-3 and V is TRBV7-2; 7 nucleotides align to TRBD2. The junction had 7 bases not matched to a gene; V was cut back by 2 bases and J by 2 bases. The V gene's germline CDR1 is SGHTA and CDR2 FQGNSA. The CDR3 is 16 residues long. This CDR3 reads CASSLTLAELTDTQYF. CDR3 DNA: TGTGCCAGCAGCTTAACTCTAGCGGAGCTCACAGATACGCAGTATTTT.

The J gene is TRBJ2-3, the V gene TRBV19, with D possibly TRBD2 on 7 matching bases. Germline CDR1 and CDR2: LNHDA and SQIVND (reference sequence). V lost 3 bases and J 6 bases, leaving 13 bases between the germline ends. This CDR3 contains 14 residues. The CDR3 nucleotides are TGTGCCAGTAGTATGGGGGGGCCAGGTGATACGCAGTATTTT. Protein product: CASSMGGPGDTQYF.

The CDR3 loop is CASSPGYLSYEQYF. The CDR3 DNA follows: TGCGCCAGCAGCCCAGGGTACCTCTCCTACGAGCAGTACTTC. The chain joins TRBV5-1 to TRBJ2-7; possibly TRBD1 for D (5 bases). Germline assignment: CDR1 SGHRS and CDR2 YFSETQ. Deletions cut 4 bases from V and 0 bases from J, with 11 bases between. The CDR3 runs to 14 residues.

The CDR3 loop reads CASREPTANTIYF. As DNA, the CDR3 is TGTGCCAGCAGAGAGCCGACCGCAAACACCATATATTTT. J is TRBJ1-3 and V is TRBV28; D is ambiguous. Between the trimmed V and J ends, which lost 6 bases and 6 bases, there was a span of 12 bases. The CDR3 contains 13 residues. Germline V CDR1 and CDR2: MDHEN, SYDVKM.

This clone occurred once. The chain carries TRBV6-5 and TRBJ1-2, with D possibly being TRBD1 (6 bases). CDR3 length: 14 amino acids. Germline V gene sequence: CDR1 MNHEY, CDR2 SVGAGI. V lost 5 bases to trimming and J lost 5 bases, with 15 bases between them. The CDR3 DNA reads TGTGCCAGCAGTCCTCGACAGGACGGGTATGGCTACACCTTC. The encoded protein is CASSPRQDGYGYTF.

The V call is TRBV5-1, the J call TRBJ2-1; no clear D gene. Trimming took 0 bases from V and 4 from J, leaving 11 bases between them. The CDR3 is made up of 15 amino acids. Germline lookup yields CDR1 SGHRS and CDR2 YFSETQ. As DNA, the CDR3 is TGCGCCAGCAGCTTGGACGGGCCCGCTTACAATGAGCAGTTCTTC. As protein: CASSLDGPAYNEQFF.

The J gene is TRBJ2-1, the V gene TRBV12-1; TRBD2 is the table's D call, not checked against the DNA. TRBV12-1 is tagged as a pseudogene. The CDR3 sequence is 15 residues long. CDR3 residues: CASSSASSPYNEQFF. CDR3 DNA: TGTGCCAGCAGCTCCGCTAGCAGCCCCTACAATGAGCAGTTCTTC.